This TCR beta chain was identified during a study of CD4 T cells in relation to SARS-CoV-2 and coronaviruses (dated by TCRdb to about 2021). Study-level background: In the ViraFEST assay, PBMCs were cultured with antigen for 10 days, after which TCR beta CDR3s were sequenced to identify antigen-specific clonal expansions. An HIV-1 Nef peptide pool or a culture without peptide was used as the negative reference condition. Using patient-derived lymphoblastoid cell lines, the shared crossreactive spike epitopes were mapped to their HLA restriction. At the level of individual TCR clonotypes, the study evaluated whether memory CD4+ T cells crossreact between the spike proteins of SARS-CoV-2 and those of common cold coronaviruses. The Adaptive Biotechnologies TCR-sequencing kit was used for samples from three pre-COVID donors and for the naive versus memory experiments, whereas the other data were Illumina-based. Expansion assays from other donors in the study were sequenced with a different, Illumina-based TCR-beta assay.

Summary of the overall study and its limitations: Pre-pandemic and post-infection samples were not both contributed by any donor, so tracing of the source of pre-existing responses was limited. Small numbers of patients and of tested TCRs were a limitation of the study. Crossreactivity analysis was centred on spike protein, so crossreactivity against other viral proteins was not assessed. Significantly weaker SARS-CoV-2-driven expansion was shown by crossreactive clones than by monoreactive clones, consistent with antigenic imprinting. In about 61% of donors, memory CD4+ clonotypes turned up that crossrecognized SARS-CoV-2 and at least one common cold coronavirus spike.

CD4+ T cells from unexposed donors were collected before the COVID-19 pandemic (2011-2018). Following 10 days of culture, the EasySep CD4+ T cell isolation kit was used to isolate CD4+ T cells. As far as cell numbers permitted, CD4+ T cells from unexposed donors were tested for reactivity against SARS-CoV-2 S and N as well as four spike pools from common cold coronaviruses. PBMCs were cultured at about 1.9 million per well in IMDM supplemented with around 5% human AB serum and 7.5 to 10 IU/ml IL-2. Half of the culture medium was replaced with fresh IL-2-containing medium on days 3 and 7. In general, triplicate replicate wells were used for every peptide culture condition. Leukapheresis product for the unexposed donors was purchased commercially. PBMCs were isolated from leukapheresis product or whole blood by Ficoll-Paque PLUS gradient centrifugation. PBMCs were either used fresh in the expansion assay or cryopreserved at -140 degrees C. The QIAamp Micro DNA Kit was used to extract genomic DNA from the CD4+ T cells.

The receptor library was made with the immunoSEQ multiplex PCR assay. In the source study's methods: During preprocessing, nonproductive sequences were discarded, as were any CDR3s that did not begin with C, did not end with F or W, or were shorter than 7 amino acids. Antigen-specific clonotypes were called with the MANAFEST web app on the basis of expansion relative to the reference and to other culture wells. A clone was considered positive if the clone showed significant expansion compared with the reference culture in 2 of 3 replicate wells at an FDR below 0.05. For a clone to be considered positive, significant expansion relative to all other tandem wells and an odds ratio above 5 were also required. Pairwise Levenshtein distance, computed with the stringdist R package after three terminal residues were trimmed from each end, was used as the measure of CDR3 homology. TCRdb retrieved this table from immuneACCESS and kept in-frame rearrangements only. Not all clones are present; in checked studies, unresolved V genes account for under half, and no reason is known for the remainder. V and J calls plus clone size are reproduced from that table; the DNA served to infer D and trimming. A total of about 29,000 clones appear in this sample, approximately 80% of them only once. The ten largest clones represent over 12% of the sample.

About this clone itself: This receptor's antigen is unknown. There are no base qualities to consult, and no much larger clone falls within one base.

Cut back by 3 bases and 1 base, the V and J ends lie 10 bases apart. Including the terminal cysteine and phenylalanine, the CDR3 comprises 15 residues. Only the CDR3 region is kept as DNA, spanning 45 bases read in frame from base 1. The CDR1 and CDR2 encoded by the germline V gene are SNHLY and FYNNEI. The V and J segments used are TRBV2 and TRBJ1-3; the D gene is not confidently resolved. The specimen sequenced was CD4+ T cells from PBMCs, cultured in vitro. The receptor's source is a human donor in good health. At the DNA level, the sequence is TGTGCCAGCAGTGAGGTCGGGATTTCTGGAAACACCATATATTTT. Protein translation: CASSEVGISGNTIYF.